This passage covers 15 T cell receptor beta chains from one sample sequenced in a study of cytomegalovirus exposure and HLA in healthy donors. In the PCR, 60 Vbeta and 13 Jbeta primers were used. Method: immunoSEQ multiplex PCR; TCRdb's copy keeps in-frame clones and lacks some. The top ten clones hold 1.5% to 2% of a sample with 50,000 to 70,000 clones, approximately 80% of them seen once. The sequencing sample was made of PBMCs. The receptors stem from a human donor in good health.

J is TRBJ2-1 and V is TRBV2, with 10 bases that match TRBD2. The ends lost 5 bases at V and 14 bases at J; junction bases unmatched: 6. Per the germline V gene, CDR1 is SNHLY and CDR2 is FYNNEI. The CDR3 contains 12 residues. The CDR3 DNA follows: TGTGCCAGCAGTTCGAGGACTAGCGGAGAGTTCTTC. As protein: CASSSRTSGEFF.

The V gene is TRBV30, the J gene TRBJ2-2; possible D gene TRBD1, 6 bases. Germline CDR1 GTSNPN, CDR2 SVGIG (reference sequence). The ends were cut back, 3 bases at V and 6 bases at J, with 20 bases in the middle. The CDR3 has 16 residues. CDR3 residues: CAWRSGDRPEPGELFF. DNA for the CDR3: TGTGCCTGGAGAAGTGGAGACAGGCCCGAACCCGGGGAGCTGTTTTTT. The full variable domain, rest sourced from reference TRBV30 and TRBJ2-2, is SQTIHQWPATLVQPVGSPLSLECTVEGTSNPNLYWYRQAAGRGLQLLFYSVGIGQISSEVPQNLSASRPQDRQFILSSKKLLLSDSGFYLCAWRSGDRPEPGELFFGEGSRLTVL.

V and J are TRBV7-3 and TRBJ2-7; TRBD1 might be the D (6 bases). V lost 6 bases and J 6 bases, leaving 18 bases between the germline ends. The V gene's germline CDR1 is SGHTA and CDR2 FQGTGA. The CDR3 length is 14 residues. CDR3 residues: CASSTGPGASEQYF. The CDR3, as DNA: TGTGCCAGCAGTACAGGCCCAGGGGCCTCCGAGCAGTACTTC.

The CDR3 DNA reads as TGTGCCACCGGGACAGTTGTTGGGCCCCAGCATTTT. It specifies CATGTVVGPQHF. The J gene is TRBJ1-5, the V gene TRBV28; 7 bases fit TRBD1. With 10 bases clipped from V and 9 bases from J, the junction kept 9 bases outside the gene matches. This CDR3 has 12 residues. The germline gives CDR1 MDHEN, CDR2 SYDVKM.

The chain couples TRBV11-2 to TRBJ2-1, with D perhaps matching TRBD1 (6 bases). The V and J ends lost 6 bases and 4 bases respectively, with 10 bases between them. The CDR3 loop spans 13 amino acids. Germline V CDR1 and CDR2: SGHAT, FQNNGV. CDR3 region: CASSGQRYNEQFF. The CDR3 nucleotides are TGTGCCAGCAGTGGACAGCGTTACAATGAGCAGTTCTTC.

V is TRBV6-5 and J is TRBJ1-2; possibly TRBD1 for D (6 bases). This CDR3 is 14 amino acids long. V gave up 5 bases and J gave up 6 bases, with 16 bases separating them. CDR1 is MNHEY and CDR2 is SVGAGI in the germline V gene. CDR3 DNA: TGTGCCAGCAGTCGCCTCCAGGGGATCCATGGCTACACCTTC. This encodes CASSRLQGIHGYTF.

V is TRBV5-6 and J is TRBJ2-5; TRBD1 might be the D (6 bases). This CDR3 spans 13 amino acids. The V end lost 4 bases, the J end lost 5 bases, and 12 bases lay between the germline ends. Germline V gene sequence: CDR1 SGHDT, CDR2 YYEEEE. The CDR3: CASSTRGGETQYF. CDR3 DNA: TGTGCCAGCAGCACCAGGGGCGGGGAGACCCAGTACTTC.

The chain links TRBV9 to TRBJ2-7, with 13 bases lining up with TRBD2. V was pared by 4 bases and J by 6 bases, with 10 bases of the junction left unmatched. The germline V gene has CDR1 SGDLS and CDR2 YYNGEE. This CDR3 has 16 residues. The DNA of the CDR3 is TGTGCCAGCAGCACAAAGGGACTAGCGGGGTTTGGCGAGCAGTACTTC. This sequence encodes CASSTKGLAGFGEQYF.

This rearrangement joins TRBV4-3 to TRBJ2-1; maybe TRBD2 (6 bases). The CDR3 contains 15 residues. Germline loops: CDR1 LGHNA, CDR2 YSLEER. V was clipped by 8 bases and J by 4 bases, with 18 bases between them. CDR3 DNA: TGCGCCAGCCGGGACTTTCCCGGCTCGTACAATGAGCAGTTCTTC. Protein: CASRDFPGSYNEQFF.

This chain links TRBV7-2 with TRBJ2-7; 7 nucleotides align to TRBD1. After removal of 5 bases from V and 7 bases from J, the junction contained 8 bases not matched to a gene. CDR3 length: 13 residues. CDR1 and CDR2 from the germline V gene are SGHTA and FQGNSA. The DNA for the CDR3 is TGTGCCAGCAGCCCAACAGGACAGGCGGAGCAGTACTTC. This encodes CASSPTGQAEQYF.

The rearrangement joins TRBV28 to TRBJ1-5, with 9 bases identical to TRBD1. The V segment lost 2 bases and the J segment 9 bases; nucleotides outside the gene matches: 11. CDR3 size: 16 residues. From germline, CDR1 is MDHEN and CDR2 SYDVKM. CDR3 in amino acids: CASSLKDRGGGRPQHF. CDR3 bases: TGTGCCAGCAGTTTAAAGGACAGGGGCGGGGGTAGGCCCCAGCATTTT.

About this clone itself: At one end the junction does not follow the germline gene, possibly because of a read error. The rearrangement joins TRBV7-9 to TRBJ2-5; tentatively, D is TRBD2 (6 bases). This CDR3 spans 13 amino acids. The V gene's germline CDR1 is SEHNR and CDR2 FQNEAQ (reference sequence). CDR3 DNA sequence: TGTTCCAGCAGCTTTTTCGGGAGTAAGACCCAGTACTTC. Translating it yields CSSSFFGSKTQYF.

A single count supports this clone. The rearrangement uses TRBV4-1 and TRBJ1-6, with a tentative D call TRBD1 (5 bases). CDR3 size: 17 residues. Germline V gives CDR1 MGHRA, CDR2 YSYEKL. Trimming took 3 bases from V and 5 from J, leaving 17 bases between them. CDR3 coding DNA: TGCGCCAGCAGCCACTTCCCCCCGGGGGAAGATAATTCACCCCTCCACTTT. Translation gives CASSHFPPGEDNSPLHF.

The chain combines TRBV6-1 with TRBJ1-2; unclear D gene. CDR1 and CDR2 from the germline V gene are MNHNS and SASEGT. The V end lost 0 bases, the J end lost 1 base, and 6 bases lay between the germline ends. The CDR3 is made up of 14 amino acids. The CDR3 reads CASSEAYSNYGYTF. Written as DNA, the CDR3 is TGTGCCAGCAGTGAAGCGTACAGTAACTATGGCTACACCTTC.

The chain employs TRBV7-6 and TRBJ2-1, with D unclear. V lost 0 bases to trimming and J lost 0 bases, with 9 bases between them. CDR3 length: 16 residues. Germline CDR1 and CDR2: SGHVS and FNYEAQ. The DNA for the CDR3 is TGTGCCAGCAGCTTAGCCGGGTGGAGCTCCTACAATGAGCAGTTCTTC. Its translation is CASSLAGWSSYNEQFF.